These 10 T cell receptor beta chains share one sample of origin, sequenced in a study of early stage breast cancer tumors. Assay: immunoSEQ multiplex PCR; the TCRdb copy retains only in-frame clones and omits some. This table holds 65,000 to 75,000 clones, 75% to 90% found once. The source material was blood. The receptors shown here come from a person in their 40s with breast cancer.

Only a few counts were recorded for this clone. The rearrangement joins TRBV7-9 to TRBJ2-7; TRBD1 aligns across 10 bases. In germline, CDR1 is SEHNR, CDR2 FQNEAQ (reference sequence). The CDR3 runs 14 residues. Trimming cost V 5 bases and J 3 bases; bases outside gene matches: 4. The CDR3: CASSMTGGRYEQYF. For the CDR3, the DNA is TGTGCCAGCAGCATGACAGGGGGCCGCTACGAGCAGTACTTC. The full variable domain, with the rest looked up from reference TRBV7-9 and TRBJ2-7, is DTGVSQNPRHKITKRGQNVTFRCDPISEHNRLYWYRQTLGQGPEFLTYFQNEAQLEKSRLLSDRFSAERPKGSFSTLEIQRTEQGDSAMYLCASSMTGGRYEQYFGPGTRLTVT.

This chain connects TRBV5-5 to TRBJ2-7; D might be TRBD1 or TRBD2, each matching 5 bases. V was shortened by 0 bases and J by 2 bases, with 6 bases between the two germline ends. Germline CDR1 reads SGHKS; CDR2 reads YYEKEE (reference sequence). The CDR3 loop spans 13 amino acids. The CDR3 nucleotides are TGTGCCAGCAGCTTGGGGGGACCCTACGAGCAGTACTTC. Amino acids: CASSLGGPYEQYF.

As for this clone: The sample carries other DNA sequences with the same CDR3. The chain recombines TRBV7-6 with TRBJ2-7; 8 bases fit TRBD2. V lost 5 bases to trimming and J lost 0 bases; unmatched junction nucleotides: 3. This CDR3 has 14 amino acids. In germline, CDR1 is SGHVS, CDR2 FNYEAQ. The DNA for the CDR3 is TGTGCCAGCAGCCGAACTAGCGGCTCCTACGAGCAGTACTTC. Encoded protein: CASSRTSGSYEQYF. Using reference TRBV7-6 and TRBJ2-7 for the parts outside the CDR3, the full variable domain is GAGVSQSPRYKVTKRGQDVALRCDPISGHVSLYWYRQALGQGPEFLTYFNYEAQQDKSGLPNDRFSAERPEGSISTLTIQRTEQRDSAMYRCASSRTSGSYEQYFGPGTRLTVT.

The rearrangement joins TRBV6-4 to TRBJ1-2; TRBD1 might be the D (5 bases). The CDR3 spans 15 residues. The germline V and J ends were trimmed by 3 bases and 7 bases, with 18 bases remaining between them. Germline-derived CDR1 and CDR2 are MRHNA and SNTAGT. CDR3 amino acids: CASSDPPGPGVGYTF. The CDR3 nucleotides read TGTGCCAGCAGTGATCCGCCGGGACCGGGAGTTGGCTACACCTTC.

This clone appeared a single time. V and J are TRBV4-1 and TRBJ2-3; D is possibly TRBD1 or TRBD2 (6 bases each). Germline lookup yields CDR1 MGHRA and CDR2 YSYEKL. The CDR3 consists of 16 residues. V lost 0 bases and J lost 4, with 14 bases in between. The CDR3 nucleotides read TGCGCCAGCAGCCAAGATTGGGGGGCCTCAGCAGATACGCAGTATTTT. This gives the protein CASSQDWGASADTQYF.

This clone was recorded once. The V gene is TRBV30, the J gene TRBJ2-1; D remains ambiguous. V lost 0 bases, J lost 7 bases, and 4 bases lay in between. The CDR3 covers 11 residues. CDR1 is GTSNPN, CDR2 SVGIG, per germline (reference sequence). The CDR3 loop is CAWSVANEQFF. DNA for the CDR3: TGTGCCTGGAGTGTGGCGAATGAGCAGTTCTTC.

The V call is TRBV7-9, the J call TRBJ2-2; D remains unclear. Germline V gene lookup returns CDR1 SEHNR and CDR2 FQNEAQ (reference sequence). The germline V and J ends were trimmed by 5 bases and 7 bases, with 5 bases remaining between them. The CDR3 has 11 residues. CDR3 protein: CASSLDGELFF. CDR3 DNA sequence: TGTGCCAGCAGCCTGGACGGGGAGCTGTTTTTT. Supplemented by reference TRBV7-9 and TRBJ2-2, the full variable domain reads DTGVSQNPRHKITKRGQNVTFRCDPISEHNRLYWYRQTLGQGPEFLTYFQNEAQLEKSRLLSDRFSAERPKGSFSTLEIQRTEQGDSAMYLCASSLDGELFFGEGSRLTVL.

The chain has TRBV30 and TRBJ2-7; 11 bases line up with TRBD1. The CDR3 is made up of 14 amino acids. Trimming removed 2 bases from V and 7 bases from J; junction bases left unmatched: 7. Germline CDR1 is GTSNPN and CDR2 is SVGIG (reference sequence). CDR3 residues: CAWSPDRGPREQYF. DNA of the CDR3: TGTGCCTGGAGTCCGGACAGGGGGCCGCGGGAGCAGTACTTC. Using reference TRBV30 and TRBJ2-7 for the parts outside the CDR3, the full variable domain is SQTIHQWPATLVQPVGSPLSLECTVEGTSNPNLYWYRQAAGRGLQLLFYSVGIGQISSEVPQNLSASRPQDRQFILSSKKLLLSDSGFYLCAWSPDRGPREQYFGPGTRLTVT.

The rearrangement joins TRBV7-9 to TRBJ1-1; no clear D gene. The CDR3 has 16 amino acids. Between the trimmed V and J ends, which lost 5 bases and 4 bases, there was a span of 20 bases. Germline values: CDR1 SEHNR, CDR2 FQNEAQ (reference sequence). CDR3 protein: CASSAEGWVSGTEAFF. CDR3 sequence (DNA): TGTGCCAGCAGCGCCGAAGGTTGGGTATCAGGCACTGAAGCTTTCTTT. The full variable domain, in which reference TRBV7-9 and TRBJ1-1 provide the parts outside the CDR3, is DTGVSQNPRHKITKRGQNVTFRCDPISEHNRLYWYRQTLGQGPEFLTYFQNEAQLEKSRLLSDRFSAERPKGSFSTLEIQRTEQGDSAMYLCASSAEGWVSGTEAFFGQGTRLTVV.

DNA for the CDR3: TGCGCCAGCAGCCAAGAACCCCCGGGAGTAGTAGGAGAGACCCAGTACTTC. Protein sequence: CASSQEPPGVVGETQYF. The chain recombines TRBV4-1 with TRBJ2-5; tentatively, D is TRBD2 (6 bases). V was trimmed by 0 bases and J by 4 bases, leaving 18 bases between them. Germline CDR1 reads MGHRA; CDR2 reads YSYEKL. The CDR3 has 17 amino acids.